The 24 T cell receptor beta chains in this list originate from one sample, sequenced in a study of blood T cell repertoires in COVID-19. Produced via immunoSEQ multiplex PCR; TCRdb's table is partial and in-frame only. The table records about 71,000 clones, 80% to 90% of them present only once. Sequenced input: peripheral blood. The receptors shown here come from a man aged 25 to 45 with acute or convalescent COVID-19.

The V and J genes are TRBV11-2 and TRBJ1-1; D uncertain. The V end lost 1 base, the J end lost 4 bases, and 7 bases lay between the germline ends. CDR3 length: 13 residues. Germline lookup yields CDR1 SGHAT and CDR2 FQNNGV. The CDR3 DNA is TGTGCCAGCAGCTTAGGGAGGTCCACTGAAGCTTTCTTT. Translating it yields CASSLGRSTEAFF.

V usage is TRBV5-6 and J usage is TRBJ1-2; 8 bases map to TRBD1. V was pared by 4 bases and J by 1 base, with 6 bases of the junction left unmatched. From germline, CDR1 is SGHDT and CDR2 YYEEEE. The CDR3 runs to 15 residues. The CDR3 loop is CASSHGTGYNYGYTF. Here the CDR3 DNA reads TGTGCCAGCAGCCATGGGACAGGCTATAACTATGGCTACACCTTC.

The gene calls are TRBV10-3 and TRBJ1-2, with 7 bases lining up with TRBD1. V shed 4 bases and J 6 bases; nucleotides not matched to a gene: 2. Germline loops: CDR1 ENHRY, CDR2 SYGVKD. This CDR3 is built from 12 residues. The CDR3 reads CAISGQGDGYTF. In nucleotides, the CDR3 is TGTGCCATCAGTGGACAGGGAGATGGCTACACCTTC.

J is TRBJ2-5 and V is TRBV10-3, with D uncertain. From germline, CDR1 is ENHRY and CDR2 SYGVKD. The CDR3 runs 15 residues. Trimming removed 8 bases from V and 1 base from J, with 17 bases in between. The CDR3 bases are TGTGCCATCGCAGGCAGGCAAGGTCCCCAAGAGACCCAGTACTTC. It yields the protein CAIAGRQGPQETQYF.

This clone was picked up a small number of times. The V call is TRBV5-4, the J call TRBJ2-3; 8 bases are a match to TRBD1. Trimming cost V 4 bases and J 6 bases; bases outside gene matches: 4. The CDR3 runs to 13 residues. The germline CDR1 and CDR2 sequences are SGHNT and YYREEE (reference sequence). CDR3 amino acids: CASSAQGGDTQYF. The CDR3 nucleotides read TGTGCCAGCAGCGCACAGGGGGGCGATACGCAGTATTTT.

The rearrangement links TRBV30 to TRBJ1-2, with 7 bases matching TRBD1. CDR1 GTSNPN and CDR2 SVGIG come from the germline V gene (reference sequence). The CDR3 has 14 amino acids. J gave up 0 bases and V 4 bases, and 5 bases lay outside the gene matches. The CDR3 bases are TGTGCCTGGAACCCGGGACAGTCTAACTATGGCTACACCTTC. Translation gives CAWNPGQSNYGYTF.

The rearrangement joins TRBV3-1 (or the pseudogene TRBV3-2) to TRBJ1-2, with TRBD1 matching 9 bases. Germline V gene data show CDR1 as LGHDT and CDR2 as YNNKEL (reference sequence). The CDR3 contains 15 residues. J gave up 5 bases and V 3 bases, and 7 bases lay outside the gene matches. The CDR3 DNA reads TGTGCCAGCAGCCACCGGACAGGGGTGCGGTATGGCTACACCTTC. Its protein product is CASSHRTGVRYGYTF.

This sequence joins TRBV6-2 or TRBV6-3 and TRBJ1-2; D might be TRBD1 (6 bases). The CDR3 extends over 12 amino acids. The germline gives CDR1 MNHEY, CDR2 SVGEGT. The V end lost 2 bases, the J end lost 10 bases, and 11 bases lay between the germline ends. CDR3 residues: CASSYVSGVYTF. As DNA, the CDR3 is TGTGCCAGCAGTTACGTGTCAGGGGTCTACACCTTC.

The chain has TRBV9 and TRBJ1-1; D remains unclear. Germline assignment: CDR1 SGDLS and CDR2 YYNGEE. This CDR3 contains 15 residues. V was clipped by 0 bases and J by 1 base, with 10 bases between them. The DNA for the CDR3 is TGTGCCAGCAGCGTAGTGGTAGGAGGGAACACTGAAGCTTTCTTT. Residues: CASSVVVGGNTEAFF. Full variable domain (remainder filled in from reference TRBV9 and TRBJ1-1): DSGVTQTPKHLITATGQRVTLRCSPRSGDLSVYWYQQSLDQGLQFLIQYYNGEERAKGNILERFSAQQFPDLHSELNLSSLELGDSALYFCASSVVVGGNTEAFFGQGTRLTVV.

DNA of the CDR3: TGTGCCAGCAGTTCCCGGACGGGATTCTATGGCTACACCTTC. This translates into CASSSRTGFYGYTF. V and J are TRBV27 and TRBJ1-2; D is unclear. The V and J ends lost 4 bases and 4 bases respectively, with 13 bases between them. CDR3 length equals 14 residues. CDR1 and CDR2 (germline): MNHEY, SMNVEV (reference sequence).

CDR3 sequence: CASSQETEMNTEAFF. The DNA of the CDR3 is TGCGCCAGCAGCCAAGAGACAGAAATGAACACTGAAGCTTTCTTT. The chain joins TRBV4-1 to TRBJ1-1, with D perhaps TRBD1 (5 bases). The CDR3 runs 15 residues. Between the trimmed V and J ends, which lost 0 bases and 0 bases, there was a span of 8 bases. The germline CDR1 and CDR2 sequences are MGHRA and YSYEKL.

The chain has TRBV6-6 and TRBJ1-5, with D tentatively TRBD1 (5 bases). With 6 bases removed from V and 5 bases from J, the gap between germline ends came to 14 bases. CDR3 size: 14 residues. Germline CDR1 reads MNHNY; CDR2 reads SVGAGI (reference sequence). Written as DNA, the CDR3 is TGTGCCAGCAGCAGCCACAGGAATGATCAGCCCCAGCATTTT. Translated: CASSSHRNDQPQHF.

This clone is a singleton in its sample. V is TRBV3-1 (or the pseudogene TRBV3-2) and J is TRBJ2-3; unclear D gene. Germline V gene lookup returns CDR1 LGHDT and CDR2 YNNKEL (reference sequence). The CDR3 loop spans 14 amino acids. V lost 3 bases to trimming and J lost 4 bases, with 11 bases between them. CDR3 nucleotides: TGTGCCAGCAGCCATGAAGGCAGGTCAGATACGCAGTATTTT. Translated: CASSHEGRSDTQYF.

This sequence joins TRBV5-1 and TRBJ2-2; TRBD1 matches 7 bases. V shed 5 bases and J 0 bases; nucleotides not matched to a gene: 4. The CDR3 totals 15 residues. In germline, CDR1 is SGHRS, CDR2 YFSETQ. The CDR3 protein is CASSPDRSNTGELFF. CDR3 nucleotides: TGCGCCAGCAGTCCGGACAGGTCGAACACCGGGGAGCTGTTTTTT.

The chain has TRBV18 and TRBJ1-5; 8 nucleotides match TRBD1. CDR1 is KGHSH and CDR2 is LQKENI in the germline V gene. The J segment lost 7 bases and the V segment lost 3 bases, leaving 5 bases of the junction unmatched. The CDR3 runs 14 residues. The CDR3 region is CASSPDRAIQPQHF. CDR3 DNA sequence: TGTGCCAGCTCACCGGACAGGGCTATCCAGCCCCAGCATTTT.

The genes are TRBV25-1 and TRBJ1-1; 8 bases are a match to TRBD1. Germline V gene data show CDR1 as MGHDK and CDR2 as SYGVNS. J lost 1 base, V lost 4 bases, and 2 bases had no gene match. This CDR3 region has 14 residues. CDR3 nucleotide sequence: TGTGCCAGCAGTGGGACAGGGCGGAACACTGAAGCTTTCTTT. Amino acids: CASSGTGRNTEAFF.

CDR3 residues: CATSKGSETDTQYF. The CDR3 DNA reads TGTGCCACCAGTAAGGGGTCCGAAACAGATACGCAGTATTTT. J is TRBJ2-3 and V is TRBV24-1, with a tentative D call TRBD1 (5 bases). The CDR3 runs 14 residues. The germline V gene has CDR1 KGHDR and CDR2 SFDVKD. Trimming pared 6 bases from V and 3 bases from J, leaving 12 bases between.

This clone was seen more than once but under ten times. The chain joins TRBV24-1 to TRBJ2-2; D might be TRBD1 (5 bases). The CDR3 covers 14 residues. Germline lookup yields CDR1 KGHDR and CDR2 SFDVKD. Between the trimmed V and J ends, which lost 8 bases and 5 bases, there was a span of 14 bases. CDR3 region: CATKDSVLTGELFF. The CDR3 DNA sequence: TGTGCCACCAAAGACAGCGTCTTAACCGGGGAGCTGTTTTTT.

V and J are TRBV2 and TRBJ2-3, with 7 bases lining up with TRBD1. Losses at the gene ends were 1 base for V and 3 bases for J; bases not matched to a gene: 1. Germline V CDR1 and CDR2: SNHLY, FYNNEI. The CDR3 covers 14 residues. The CDR3 spells CASSEGRGTDTQYF. In DNA form, the CDR3 reads TGTGCCAGCAGTGAAGGCAGGGGGACAGATACGCAGTATTTT.

The chain employs TRBV5-1 and TRBJ2-7, with D perhaps matching TRBD1 (5 bases). V lost 0 bases to trimming and J lost 1 base, with 8 bases between them. CDR1 and CDR2 (germline): SGHRS, YFSETQ. This CDR3 region has 14 residues. CDR3: CASSLADKSYEQYF. The CDR3 bases are TGCGCCAGCAGCTTGGCGGACAAATCCTACGAGCAGTACTTC.

The V and J genes are TRBV5-8 and TRBJ2-3; possible D gene TRBD1, 5 bases. Per germline, CDR1 SGHTS and CDR2 YDEGEE. Between the trimmed V and J ends, which lost 1 base and 3 bases, there was a span of 12 bases. The CDR3 sequence is 15 residues long. Here the CDR3 reads CASSLTGPSTDTQYF. The CDR3 nucleotides read TGTGCCAGCAGCTTGACAGGCCCCTCGACAGATACGCAGTATTTT.

This sequence joins TRBV30 and TRBJ1-2; 8 bases agree with TRBD1. Germline CDR1 reads GTSNPN; CDR2 reads SVGIG (reference sequence). V lost 0 bases, J lost 2 bases, and 5 bases stayed unmatched. The CDR3 spans 15 residues. DNA for the CDR3: TGTGCCTGGAGTGTACCGGACAGGGAGAACTATGGCTACACCTTC. Its protein product is CAWSVPDRENYGYTF.

The chain recombines TRBV3-1 (or the pseudogene TRBV3-2) with TRBJ2-3; the match to TRBD2 covers 14 bases. V shed 0 bases, J shed 10 bases, and the junction held 18 bases outside the gene matches. CDR1 and CDR2 (germline): LGHDT, YNNKEL (reference sequence). The CDR3 contains 20 residues. CDR3 DNA: TGTGCCAGCAGCCAAGAGATGGTACAGGGACTAGCGGGAGTATTTAAGGCGCAGTATTTT. Translation gives CASSQEMVQGLAGVFKAQYF.

The J gene is TRBJ2-3, the V gene TRBV6-4; tentative D call: TRBD2 (6 bases). This CDR3 is built from 14 residues. Germline lookup yields CDR1 MRHNA and CDR2 SNTAGT. The V end lost 4 bases, the J end lost 3 bases, and 11 bases lay between the germline ends. Written as DNA, the CDR3 is TGTGCCAGCAGTGGGGAGGCGTGGACAGATACGCAGTATTTT. It encodes CASSGEAWTDTQYF.